The T cell receptor (beta chain) under discussion was sequenced for a study of blood T cell repertoires in COVID-19. Study-wide context: The study drew acute and convalescent COVID-19 samples from the United States, Italy and Spain. T cells, B-cell-depleted T cells, or PBMCs supplied cDNA or gDNA.

This CDR3 region has 12 residues. Germline V gene data show CDR1 as ENHRY and CDR2 as SYGVKD. J lost 6 bases, V lost 7 bases, and 4 bases had no gene match. Under the authors' procedure: Cell counts per sample came from amplifying reference gene primers. Clones were sequenced by immunoSEQ multiplex PCR, and TCRdb holds only the in-frame ones, with some missing. V, J and clone size were drawn from that table, and D and trimming were deduced from the DNA. The top ten hold under 2.5% of the sample, which has about 200,000 clones, more than 75% seen once. Sequenced: peripheral blood. The chain uses TRBV10-3 and TRBJ1-2, with 8 bases fitting TRBD1. The origin of this receptor is a man aged 35 to 55 with active or convalescent COVID-19. The CDR3 sequence: CAITAGGNGYTF. CDR3 bases: TGTGCCATCACTGCAGGGGGCAATGGCTACACCTTC.